The TCR beta chain under discussion was sequenced for a study of blood T cells in healthy people across ages. Points from the study as a whole: Naive T cell percentage strongly correlated with TCR beta diversity. Investigators treated diversity estimates from one million T cells as underestimates. Unsorted PBMCs ruled out conclusive naive versus antigen-experienced comparison.

The germline V gene encodes CDR1 MNHEY and CDR2 SVGEGT. V dropped 2 bases and J dropped 1 base, with 17 bases sitting between them. This CDR3 has 17 amino acids. Total RNA was isolated from each sample in quantities of at least 5.5 micrograms. In its sample, this clonotype was seen many times. Its antigen is unknown. With a J-beta primer mix and a sample-barcoded 5' primer, a second PCR ran roughly 6 to 11 cycles. MiXCR, run by TCRdb on the 5' RACE reads, gives a single entry per CDR3 protein. The sample records roughly 900,000 distinct CDR3 sequences, about 28% being singletons. This chain joins TRBV6-2 or TRBV6-3 and TRBJ2-5; a possible D gene is TRBD1 (6 bases). The sequence came from a woman of 80 years or more in good health. Specimen: blood. CDR3 DNA sequence: TGTGCCAGCAGTTACGGTCTCGCCAGGGGCTCCCAAGAGACCCAGTACTTC. Amino acid sequence: CASSYGLARGSQETQYF.